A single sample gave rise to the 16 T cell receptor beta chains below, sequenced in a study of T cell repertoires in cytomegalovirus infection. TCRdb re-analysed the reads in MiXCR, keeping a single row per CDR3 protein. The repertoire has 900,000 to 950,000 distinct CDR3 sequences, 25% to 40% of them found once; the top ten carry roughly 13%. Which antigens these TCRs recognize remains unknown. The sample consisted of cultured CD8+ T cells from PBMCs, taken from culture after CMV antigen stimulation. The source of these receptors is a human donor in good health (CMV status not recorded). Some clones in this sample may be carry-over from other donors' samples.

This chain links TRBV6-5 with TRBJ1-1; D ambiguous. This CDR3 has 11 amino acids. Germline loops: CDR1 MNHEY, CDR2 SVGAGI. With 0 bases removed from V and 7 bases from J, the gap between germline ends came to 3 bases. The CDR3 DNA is TGTGCCAGCAGTTACTCGAATGAAGCTTTCTTT. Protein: CASSYSNEAFF.

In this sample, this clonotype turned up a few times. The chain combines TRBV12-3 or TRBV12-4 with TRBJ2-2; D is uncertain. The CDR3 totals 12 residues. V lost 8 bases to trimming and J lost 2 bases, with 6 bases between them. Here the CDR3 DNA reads TGTGCCAGCCCCAGAAACACCGGGGAGCTGTTTTTT. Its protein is CASPRNTGELFF.

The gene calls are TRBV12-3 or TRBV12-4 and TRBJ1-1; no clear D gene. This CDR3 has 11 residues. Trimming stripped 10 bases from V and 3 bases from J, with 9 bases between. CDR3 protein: CATREDTEAFF. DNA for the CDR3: TGTGCCACCCGAGAAGACACTGAAGCTTTCTTT.

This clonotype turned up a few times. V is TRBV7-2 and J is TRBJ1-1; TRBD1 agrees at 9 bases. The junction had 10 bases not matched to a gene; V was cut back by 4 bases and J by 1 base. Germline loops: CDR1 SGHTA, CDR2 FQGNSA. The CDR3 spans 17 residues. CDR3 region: CASSYFSGTGKNTEAFF. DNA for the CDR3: TGTGCCAGCAGCTACTTCTCCGGGACAGGGAAGAACACTGAAGCTTTCTTT.

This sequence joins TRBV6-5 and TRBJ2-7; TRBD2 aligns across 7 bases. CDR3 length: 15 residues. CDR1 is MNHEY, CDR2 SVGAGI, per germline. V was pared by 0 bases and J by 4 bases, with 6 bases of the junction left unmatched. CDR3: CASSYSGGRGYEQYF. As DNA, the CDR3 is TGTGCCAGCAGTTACTCCGGAGGGAGGGGATACGAGCAGTACTTC.

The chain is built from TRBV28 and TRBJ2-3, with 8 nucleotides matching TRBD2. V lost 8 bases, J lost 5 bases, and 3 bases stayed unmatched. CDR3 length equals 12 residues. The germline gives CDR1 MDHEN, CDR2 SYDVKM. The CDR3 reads CASFTSGDTQYF. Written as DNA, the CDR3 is TGTGCCAGCTTCACTAGCGGAGATACGCAGTATTTT.

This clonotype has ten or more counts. For the CDR3, the DNA is TGCGCCAGCAGCCAAGAAGCAGGTAATAGCAATCAGCCCCAGCATTTT. It is translated as CASSQEAGNSNQPQHF. The gene calls are TRBV4-3 and TRBJ1-5, with D unclear. Deletions cut 0 bases from V and 0 bases from J, with 9 bases between. Germline CDR1 LGHNA, CDR2 YSLEER. There are 16 residues in the CDR3.

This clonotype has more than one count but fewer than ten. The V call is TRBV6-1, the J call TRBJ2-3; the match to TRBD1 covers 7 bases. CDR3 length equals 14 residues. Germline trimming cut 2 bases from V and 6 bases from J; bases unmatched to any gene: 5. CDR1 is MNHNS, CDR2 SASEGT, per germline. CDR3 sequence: CASSELTGLDTQYF. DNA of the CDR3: TGTGCCAGCAGTGAATTGACAGGGCTGGATACGCAGTATTTT.

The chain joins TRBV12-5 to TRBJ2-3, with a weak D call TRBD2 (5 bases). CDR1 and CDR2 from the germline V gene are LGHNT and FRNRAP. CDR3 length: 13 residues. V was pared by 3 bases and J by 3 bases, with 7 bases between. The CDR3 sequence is CASGFGRTDTQYF. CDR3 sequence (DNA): TGTGCTAGTGGTTTTGGGAGAACAGATACGCAGTATTTT.

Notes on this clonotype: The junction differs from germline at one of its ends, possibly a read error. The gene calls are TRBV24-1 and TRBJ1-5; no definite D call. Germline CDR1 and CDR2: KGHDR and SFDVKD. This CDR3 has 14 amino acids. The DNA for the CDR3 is TGTGCCACCAGTGATTCTTATAGCAATCAGTCCCAGCATTTT. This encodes CATSDSYSNQSQHF.

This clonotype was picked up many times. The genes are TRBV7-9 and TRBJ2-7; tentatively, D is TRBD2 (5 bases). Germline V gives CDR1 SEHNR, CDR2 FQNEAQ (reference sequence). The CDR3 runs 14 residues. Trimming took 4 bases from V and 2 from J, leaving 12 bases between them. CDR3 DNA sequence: TGTGCCAGCAGCTCACGGACGGAGGCCTACGAGCAGTACTTC. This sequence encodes CASSSRTEAYEQYF.

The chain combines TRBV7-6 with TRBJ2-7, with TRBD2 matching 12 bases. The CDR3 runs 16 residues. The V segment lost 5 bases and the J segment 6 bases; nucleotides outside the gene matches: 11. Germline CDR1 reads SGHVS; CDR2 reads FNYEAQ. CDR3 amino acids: CASSKLAGGPVVEQYV. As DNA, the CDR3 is TGTGCCAGCAGCAAGCTAGCGGGGGGGCCTGTAGTCGAGCAGTACGTC.

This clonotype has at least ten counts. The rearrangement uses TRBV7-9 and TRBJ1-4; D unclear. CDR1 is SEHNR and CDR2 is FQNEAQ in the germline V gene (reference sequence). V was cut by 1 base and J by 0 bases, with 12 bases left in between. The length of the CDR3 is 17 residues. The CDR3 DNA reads TGTGCCAGCAGCTTAGAGTTACGGCAGGCAACTAATGAAAAACTGTTTTTT. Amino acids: CASSLELRQATNEKLFF.

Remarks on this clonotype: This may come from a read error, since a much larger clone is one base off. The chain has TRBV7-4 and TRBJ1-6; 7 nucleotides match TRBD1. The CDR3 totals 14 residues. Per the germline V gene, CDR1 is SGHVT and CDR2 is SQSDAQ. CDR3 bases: TGTGTCAGCAGCTTAGCGACAGGGTCCTCACCCCTCCACTTT. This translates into CVSSLATGSSPLHF.

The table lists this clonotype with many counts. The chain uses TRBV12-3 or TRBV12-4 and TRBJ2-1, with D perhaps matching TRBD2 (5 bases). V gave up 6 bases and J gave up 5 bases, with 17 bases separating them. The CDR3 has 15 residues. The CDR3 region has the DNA TGTGCCAGCAGACTGGTTGTGGGAGTAGACAATGAGCAGTTCTTC. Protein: CASRLVVGVDNEQFF.

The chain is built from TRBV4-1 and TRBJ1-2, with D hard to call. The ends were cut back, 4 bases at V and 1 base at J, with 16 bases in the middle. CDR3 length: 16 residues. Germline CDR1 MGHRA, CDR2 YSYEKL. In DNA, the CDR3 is TGCGCCAGCAGCCGGGCTGGTGGGTACGGTAACTATGGCTACACCTTC. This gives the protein CASSRAGGYGNYGYTF.